This TCR beta chain was observed in a study of CD8+CD57+ T cells in acquired aplastic anemia. Overall study context: Average DNA yield from sorted CD4+ and CD8+ cells was around 3.2 ug. Findings and caveats of the study: Between the patient and control groups, CD8+ Simpson's diversity did not differ significantly.

Deletions cut 0 bases from V and 5 bases from J, with 6 bases between. This CDR3 has 13 amino acids. The V gene's germline CDR1 is KGHDR and CDR2 SFDVKD. The use of genomic DNA as template underpinned the TCR beta VDJ and CDR3 profiling. TCRdb ran MiXCR on the reads and lists one entry per CDR3 protein. The sample comprises 110,000 or so distinct CDR3 sequences, about 50% of which are singletons, and 25% to 30% rests with the top ten. This clonotype is a singleton in its sample. Antigen unknown. For sequencing, patients were chosen who had shown expansion of CD8+CD57+ cells by flow cytometry. The chain combines TRBV24-1 with TRBJ1-2; D ambiguous. Sequenced sample: sorted CD4+, CD8+, or CD8+CD57+ T cells (not recorded which) from PBMCs. This TCR came from a human donor with aplastic anemia. The chain's CDR3 is CATSDLLRYGYTF. In DNA, the CDR3 is TGTGCCACCAGTGATTTGCTAAGGTATGGCTACACCTTC.